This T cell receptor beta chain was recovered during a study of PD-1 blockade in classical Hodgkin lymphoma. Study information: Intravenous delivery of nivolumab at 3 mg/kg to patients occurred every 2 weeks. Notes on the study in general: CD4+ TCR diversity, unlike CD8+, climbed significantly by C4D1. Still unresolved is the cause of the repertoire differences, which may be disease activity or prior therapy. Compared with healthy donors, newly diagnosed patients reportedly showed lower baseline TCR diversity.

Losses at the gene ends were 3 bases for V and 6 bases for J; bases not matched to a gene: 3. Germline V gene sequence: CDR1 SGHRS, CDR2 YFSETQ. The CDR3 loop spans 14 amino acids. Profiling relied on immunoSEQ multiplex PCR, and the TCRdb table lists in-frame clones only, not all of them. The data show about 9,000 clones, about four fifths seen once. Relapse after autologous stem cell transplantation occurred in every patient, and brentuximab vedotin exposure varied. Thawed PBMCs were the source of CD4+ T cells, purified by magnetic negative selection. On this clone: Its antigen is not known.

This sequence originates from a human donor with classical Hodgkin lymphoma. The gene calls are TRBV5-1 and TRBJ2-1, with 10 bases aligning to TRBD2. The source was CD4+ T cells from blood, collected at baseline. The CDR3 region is CASSSLAGGNEQFF. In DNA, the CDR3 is TGCGCCAGCAGCTCATTAGCGGGAGGCAATGAGCAGTTCTTC.